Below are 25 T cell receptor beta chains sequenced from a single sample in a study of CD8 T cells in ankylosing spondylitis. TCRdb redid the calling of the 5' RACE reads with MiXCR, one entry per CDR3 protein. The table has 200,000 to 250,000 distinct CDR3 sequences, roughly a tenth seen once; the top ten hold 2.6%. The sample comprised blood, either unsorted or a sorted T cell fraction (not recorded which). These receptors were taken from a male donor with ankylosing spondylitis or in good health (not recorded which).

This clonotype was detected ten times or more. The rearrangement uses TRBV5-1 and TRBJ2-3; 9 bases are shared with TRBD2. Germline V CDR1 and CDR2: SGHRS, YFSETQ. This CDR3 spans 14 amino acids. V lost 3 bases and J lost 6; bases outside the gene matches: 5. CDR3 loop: CASSSRTSADTQYF. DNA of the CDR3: TGCGCCAGCAGCTCCCGGACTAGCGCCGATACGCAGTATTTT.

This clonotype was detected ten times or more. In DNA form, the CDR3 reads TGCGCCAGCAGCTCACTAGCGGGTTCACAAGAGACCCAGTACTTC. This gives the protein CASSSLAGSQETQYF. The V call is TRBV5-1, the J call TRBJ2-5; 9 positions agree with TRBD2. The CDR3 extends over 15 amino acids. Trimming at V came to 3 bases and at J to 2 bases, leaving 5 bases not matched to a gene. Germline assignment: CDR1 SGHRS and CDR2 YFSETQ.

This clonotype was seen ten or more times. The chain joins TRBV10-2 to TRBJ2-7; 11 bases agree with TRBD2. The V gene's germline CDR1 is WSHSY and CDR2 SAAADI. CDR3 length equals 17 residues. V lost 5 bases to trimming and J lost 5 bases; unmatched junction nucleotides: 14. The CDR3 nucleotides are TGCGCCAGCAGTAGCCCTAGCGGGGGGCCACAGGGCGACGAGCAGTACTTC. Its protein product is CASSSPSGGPQGDEQYF.

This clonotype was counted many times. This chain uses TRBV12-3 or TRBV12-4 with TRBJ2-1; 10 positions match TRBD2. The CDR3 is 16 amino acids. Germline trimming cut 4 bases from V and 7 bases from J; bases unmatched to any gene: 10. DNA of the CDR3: TGTGCCAGCAGTTCTAGCCGGCTAGCGGGGGTTAATGAGCAGTTCTTC. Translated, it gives CASSSSRLAGVNEQFF.

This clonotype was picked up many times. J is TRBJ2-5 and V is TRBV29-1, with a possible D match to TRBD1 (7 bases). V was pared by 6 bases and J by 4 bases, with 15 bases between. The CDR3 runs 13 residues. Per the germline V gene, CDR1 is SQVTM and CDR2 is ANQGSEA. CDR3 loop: CSVRRGLTETQYF. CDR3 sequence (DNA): TGCAGCGTCAGGAGGGGGCTGACAGAGACCCAGTACTTC.

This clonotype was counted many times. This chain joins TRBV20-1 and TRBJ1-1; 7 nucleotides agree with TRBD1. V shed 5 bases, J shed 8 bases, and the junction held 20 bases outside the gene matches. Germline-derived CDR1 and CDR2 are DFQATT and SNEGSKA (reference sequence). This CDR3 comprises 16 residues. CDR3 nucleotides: TGCAGTGCTTTTTCTCGGACAGGTTTGGGACTCGGGGAAGCTTTCTTT. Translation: CSAFSRTGLGLGEAFF.

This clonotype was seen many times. CDR3 protein: CSARGGTGGSYEQYF. The CDR3 nucleotides read TGCAGTGCTCGGGGGGGGACAGGGGGCTCCTACGAGCAGTACTTC. The chain links TRBV20-1 to TRBJ2-7, with 11 bases aligning to TRBD1. The length of the CDR3 is 15 residues. Germline V gives CDR1 DFQATT, CDR2 SNEGSKA (reference sequence). V trimming: 5 bases; J trimming: 0 bases; junction bases outside the gene matches: 6.

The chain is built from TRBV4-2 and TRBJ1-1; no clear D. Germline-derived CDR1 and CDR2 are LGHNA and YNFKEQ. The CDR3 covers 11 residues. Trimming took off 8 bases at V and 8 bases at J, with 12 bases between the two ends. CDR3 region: CASAYHEEAFF. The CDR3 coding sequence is TGTGCCAGCGCCTACCACGAGGAAGCTTTCTTT.

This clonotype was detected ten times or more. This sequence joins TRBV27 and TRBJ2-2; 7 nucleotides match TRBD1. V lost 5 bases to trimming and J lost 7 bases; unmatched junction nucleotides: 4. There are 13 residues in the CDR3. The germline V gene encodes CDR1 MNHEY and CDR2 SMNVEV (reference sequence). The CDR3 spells CASSPRTGGELFF. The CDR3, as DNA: TGTGCCAGCAGTCCACGGACAGGCGGGGAGCTGTTTTTT.

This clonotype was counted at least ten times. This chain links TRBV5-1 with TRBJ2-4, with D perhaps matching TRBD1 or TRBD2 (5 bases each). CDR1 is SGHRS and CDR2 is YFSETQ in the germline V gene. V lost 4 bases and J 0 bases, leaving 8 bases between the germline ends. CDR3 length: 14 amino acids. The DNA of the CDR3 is TGCGCCAGCAGCGGGACGGTAGCCAAAAACATTCAGTACTTC. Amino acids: CASSGTVAKNIQYF.

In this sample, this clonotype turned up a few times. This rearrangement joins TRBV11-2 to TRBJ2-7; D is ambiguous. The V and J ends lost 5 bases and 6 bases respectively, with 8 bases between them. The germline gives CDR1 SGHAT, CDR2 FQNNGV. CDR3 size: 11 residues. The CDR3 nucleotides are TGTGCCAGCAGCGCTCTCTTCGAGCAGTACTTC. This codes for CASSALFEQYF.

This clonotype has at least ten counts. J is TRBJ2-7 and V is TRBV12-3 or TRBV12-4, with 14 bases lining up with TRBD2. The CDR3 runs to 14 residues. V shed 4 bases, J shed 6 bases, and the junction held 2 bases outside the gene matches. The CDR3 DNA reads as TGTGCCAGCAGTTGGGGACTAGCGGGGGCCGAGCAGTACTTC. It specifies CASSWGLAGAEQYF.

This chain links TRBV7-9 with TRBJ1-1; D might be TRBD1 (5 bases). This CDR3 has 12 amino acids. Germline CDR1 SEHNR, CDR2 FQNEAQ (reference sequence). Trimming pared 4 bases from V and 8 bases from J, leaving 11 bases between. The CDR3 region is CASSSRGREAFF. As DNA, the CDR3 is TGTGCCAGCAGCTCGAGGGGTCGGGAAGCTTTCTTT.

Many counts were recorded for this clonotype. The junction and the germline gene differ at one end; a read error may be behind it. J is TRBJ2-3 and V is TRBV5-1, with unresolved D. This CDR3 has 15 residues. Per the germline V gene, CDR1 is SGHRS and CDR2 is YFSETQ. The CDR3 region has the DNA TGCGCCAGCAGCATAATCCCCGAGAGCATAGATACGCAGTATTTT. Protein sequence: CASSIIPESIDTQYF.

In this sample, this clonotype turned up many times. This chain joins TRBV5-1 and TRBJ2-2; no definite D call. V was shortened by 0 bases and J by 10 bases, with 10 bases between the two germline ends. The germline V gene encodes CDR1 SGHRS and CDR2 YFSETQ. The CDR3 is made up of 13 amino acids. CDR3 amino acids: CASSLGVPAELFF. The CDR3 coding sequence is TGCGCCAGCAGCTTGGGGGTCCCGGCGGAGCTGTTTTTT.

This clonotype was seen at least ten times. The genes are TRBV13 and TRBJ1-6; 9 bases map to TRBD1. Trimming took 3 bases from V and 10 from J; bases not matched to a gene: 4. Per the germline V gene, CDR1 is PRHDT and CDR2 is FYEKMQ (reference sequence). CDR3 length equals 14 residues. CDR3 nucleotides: TGTGCCAGCAGCTTCGGGACAGGGAACTCACCCCTCCACTTT. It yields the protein CASSFGTGNSPLHF.

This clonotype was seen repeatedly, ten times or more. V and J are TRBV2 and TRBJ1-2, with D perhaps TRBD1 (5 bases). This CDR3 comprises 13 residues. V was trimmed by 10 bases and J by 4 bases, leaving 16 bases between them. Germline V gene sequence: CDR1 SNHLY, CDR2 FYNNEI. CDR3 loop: CANSGGGIYGYTF. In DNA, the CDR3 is TGTGCCAACTCGGGGGGGGGGATCTATGGCTACACCTTC.

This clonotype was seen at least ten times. The CDR3 DNA sequence: TGCAGTGCTCCTCCGGGACAGGGAGAGGGCCTGGTTTGGACAGATACGCAGTATTTT. Its translation: CSAPPGQGEGLVWTDTQYF. The chain couples TRBV20-1 to TRBJ2-3; 9 nucleotides align to TRBD1. CDR1 and CDR2 (germline): DFQATT, SNEGSKA (reference sequence). V shed 5 bases, J shed 3 bases, and the junction held 21 bases outside the gene matches. The CDR3 totals 19 residues.

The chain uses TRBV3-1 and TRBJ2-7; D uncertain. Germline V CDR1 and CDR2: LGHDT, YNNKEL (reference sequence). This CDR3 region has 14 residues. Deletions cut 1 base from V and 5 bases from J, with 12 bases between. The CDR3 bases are TGTGCCAGCAGCCAAGGTCCCACGGCCAACGAGCAGTACTTC. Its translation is CASSQGPTANEQYF.

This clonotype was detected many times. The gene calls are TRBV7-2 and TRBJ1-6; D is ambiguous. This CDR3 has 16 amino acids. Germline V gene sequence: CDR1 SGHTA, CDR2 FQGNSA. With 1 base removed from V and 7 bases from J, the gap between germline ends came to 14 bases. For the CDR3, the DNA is TGTGCCAGCAGCTTAGTTTGGTCGCAGGCAAATTCACCCCTCCACTTT. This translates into CASSLVWSQANSPLHF.

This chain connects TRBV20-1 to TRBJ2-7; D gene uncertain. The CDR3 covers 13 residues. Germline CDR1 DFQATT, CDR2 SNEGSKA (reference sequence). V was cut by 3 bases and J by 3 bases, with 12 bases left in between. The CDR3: CSARNSDNYEQYF. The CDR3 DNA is TGCAGTGCTAGGAACTCTGATAACTACGAGCAGTACTTC.

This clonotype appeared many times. DNA of the CDR3: TGTGCCAGCAGTGCTCAACAGGGAGGAACTGAAGCTTTCTTT. Translated, it gives CASSAQQGGTEAFF. J is TRBJ1-1 and V is TRBV6-1; the D gene is possibly TRBD1 (6 bases). V was clipped by 4 bases and J by 5 bases, with 14 bases between them. The CDR3 extends over 14 amino acids. Germline assignment: CDR1 MNHNS and CDR2 SASEGT.

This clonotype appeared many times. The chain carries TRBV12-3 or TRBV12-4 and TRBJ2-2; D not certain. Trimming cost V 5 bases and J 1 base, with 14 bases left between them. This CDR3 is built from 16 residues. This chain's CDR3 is CASSPHLGLNTGELFF. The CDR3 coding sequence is TGTGCCAGCAGTCCCCATCTCGGTTTGAACACCGGGGAGCTGTTTTTT.

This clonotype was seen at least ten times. The CDR3 nucleotides read TGCGCCAGCAGCCCAGGACAGGGGGCCACAAATGAGCAGTTCTTC. Residues: CASSPGQGATNEQFF. V and J are TRBV5-1 and TRBJ2-1; 11 positions match TRBD1. Looked up from germline, CDR1 is SGHRS and CDR2 is YFSETQ. Trimming took 4 bases from V and 7 from J; bases not matched to a gene: 7. The CDR3 spans 15 residues.

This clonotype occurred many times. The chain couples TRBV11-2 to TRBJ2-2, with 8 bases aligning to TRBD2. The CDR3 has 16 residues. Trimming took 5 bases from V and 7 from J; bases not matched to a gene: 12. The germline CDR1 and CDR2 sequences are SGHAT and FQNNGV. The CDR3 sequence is CASSHNGGGRSGELFF. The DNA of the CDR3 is TGTGCCAGCAGCCATAACGGCGGGGGGCGAAGCGGGGAGCTGTTTTTT.